The sequence of this TCR beta chain was determined in a study of OX40 agonist ivuxolimab in advanced cancers. As for the study in general: Among those enrolled, mean age was approximately 62 years (range about 23 to 79) and 82.7% were male.

Study-wide points: In the 0.1-3.0 mg/kg groups, partial responders showed among the lowest expansion. Certain nonresponders additionally had low normalized T-cell clonal expansion.

This CDR3 spans 14 amino acids. V lost 8 bases to trimming and J lost 4 bases, with 17 bases between them. CDR1 SGHAT and CDR2 FQNNGV come from the germline V gene. Here immunoSEQ multiplex PCR was the method, and the copy in TCRdb shows in-frame clones only, minus some. This sample yields about 70,000 clones, of which 86% are seen a single time; 8% to 10% belongs to the top ten. Of note for this clone: What it binds is unknown.

The TCR comes from an adult with an advanced solid tumor such as melanoma, head and neck, liver or kidney cancer. This specimen consisted of CD4+ or CD8+ T cells sorted from blood, obtained in a trial of the OX40 agonist ivuxolimab. The chain uses TRBV11-2 and TRBJ1-2; weak D call: TRBD1 (5 bases). The CDR3 bases are TGTGCCAGCGAACCCCCGGAGGGGACCTATGGCTACACCTTC. Its translation: CASEPPEGTYGYTF.